This TCR beta chain comes out of a study of tumor-infiltrating lymphocytes in primary liver carcinoma (dated by TCRdb to 2016 to 2017). In the study overall: About 5 patients with histopathologically diagnosed primary liver carcinoma underwent surgical resection in China between 2015 and 2016. A total of around 35 specimens from 5 patients, comprising around 25 tumor regions, 5 adjacent noncancerous liver tissues and 5 peripheral blood samples, were covered by TCRbeta repertoire sequencing. Reproducibility between technical replicate repertoires was high, with correlation coefficients above 0.95 and mean shared-clone rates roughly 0.87. The study combined TCRbeta repertoire sequencing, expression microarrays and whole-exome sequencing across five regions of each liver tumor, with adjacent normal tissue and blood. Of the five patients, three men and two women aged 30 to 69 years, four had hepatocellular carcinoma and one had combined HCC and intrahepatic cholangiocarcinoma. The five patients had tumors of stage T1-T3 N0M0, with maximum diameters ranging from roughly 4.2 to 10 cm. Roughly 3.5 to 7.5 million productive TCRbeta reads were obtained per sample, and no significant difference in read depth was found between tissue types.

The investigation overall reported the following: With just 4 or 5 patients in the study, the authors point out that the findings should be validated in a larger study. Only the TCR beta chain was sequenced, so true repertoire diversity is likely underestimated because unpaired alpha chains were not captured. Repertoire overlap was found to be higher between tumor regions (mean around 35%) than between tumor-adjacent (approximately 17%) or tumor-blood (14%) pairs, consistent with antigen-driven expansion. A significantly larger repertoire fraction was made up by the top 250 clones in tumors than in blood (p = 0.039). Because the samples were bulk and unsorted, CD4+ and CD8+ T cell repertoires could not be compared.

From the cysteine through the phenylalanine, the CDR3 covers 13 amino acids. The kept DNA is CDR3 alone, 39 bases in frame from the first base. The CDR1 and CDR2 encoded by the germline V gene are MNHEY and SVGAGI. A distance of 11 bases separates the germline ends of V and J, which lose 6 bases and 2 bases respectively. RNA from unsorted whole blood was extracted with TRIzol reagent, and germline DNA was obtained with the DNeasy Blood & Tissue kit. Chronic HBV infection was present in the patients, and the patients were treatment-naive at sampling. Before surgery, approximately 4.3 milliliters of peripheral blood were drawn into K2EDTA tubes. A constant-region primer and ProtoScript II reverse transcriptase were used to reverse-transcribe TCRbeta-specific cDNA from approximately 450 ng total RNA. The TCRbeta libraries were prepared through three rounds of nested multiplex PCR following a slightly modified ARM-PCR procedure. The first two PCR rounds used multiplex TRBV1-TRBV30 forward primers with a Cbeta reverse primer, each for 10 cycles. Sample barcodes and Illumina adapters were added in a final 25-cycle PCR with Deep VentR polymerase. Before sequencing, amplicons of 200-500 bp were purified from gel using a QIAquick gel extraction kit. TCRbeta amplicons were sequenced on an Illumina HiSeq 2500 with 250-bp paired-end reads. The original pipeline was this. Reads were quality-trimmed with Trimmomatic v0.33, and paired reads were merged with FLASH v1.2.11 to recover full CDR3 sequences. MiGEC v1.2.1b assigned V, D and J germline segments to the rearranged TCRbeta sequences. Clonotype statistics and Shannon-Wiener diversity indices were computed with VDJtools v1.0.0. Except for diversity analysis, only the 250 most abundant clonotypes of each sample were used in subsequent analyses to reduce sampling bias. TCRdb reanalyzed the raw reads on its own, using fastp at Q25 for trimming and MiXCR for clone calling, and kept in-frame beta chains. Duplicate CDR3 protein sequences are folded into a single record with the most common DNA and genes. These V and J calls rely on TCRdb rather than the paper's analysis. Here the sample has 150,000 to 200,000 distinct CDR3 sequences; about 60% occur a single time. The ten largest clones add up to under 75% of the sample.

In its sample, this clonotype was seen many times. Its binding antigen is unknown. Base quality data are lacking; no much larger clone is found one base away. The sequenced sample was peripheral blood. The receptor comes from a middle-aged man with primary liver carcinoma and hepatitis B virus infection. Recombination joined TRBV6-5 with TRBJ2-7, with the D segment possibly TRBD1 or TRBD2, each aligning over 6 bases. CDR3 reads: CASSDGGPYEQYF. The base sequence is TGTGCCAGCAGCGATGGGGGGCCCTACGAGCAGTACTTC.